This TCR beta chain was recorded in a study of CD8+ T cells in alopecia areata. RNA was isolated and reverse transcribed to cDNA, the sequencing template. The data were produced by immunoSEQ multiplex PCR, yet TCRdb's version contains in-frame clones alone and is incomplete. The sample has about 180,000 clones; 58% are singletons. The CDR3 consists of 14 residues. From germline, CDR1 is SGHNT and CDR2 YYREEE (reference sequence). Trimming stripped 4 bases from V and 4 bases from J, with 14 bases between. Study-wide results and limits: Researchers report lesional scalp, most notably alopecia totalis/universalis, outstripped normal scalp in clonality.

In this sample, this clone turned up a few times. The antigen is undetermined. Treatment noted: oral pan-JAK inhibitor, 5-10 mg twice daily. Using a FACSAria, the CD4+ and CD8+ T cells were sorted from the PBMCs. This chain links TRBV5-4 with TRBJ2-5, with no clear D. The sample here was CD4+ T cells sorted from blood, taken at approximately week 60, from a patient treated with tofacitinib. The sequence derives from a human donor with alopecia areata. CDR3 protein: CASSTGTIGETQYF. As DNA, the CDR3 is TGTGCCAGCAGCACCGGAACAATTGGAGAGACCCAGTACTTC.